One and the same sample provided the 32 T cell receptor beta chains below, sequenced in a study of blood T cell repertoires in COVID-19. Assay used: immunoSEQ multiplex PCR; TCRdb lists only in-frame clones, some missing. The sample contains 180,000 or so clones, around 87% of which appear only once. Sample: peripheral blood. These receptors all come from a man in his forties or fifties with active or convalescent COVID-19.

The rearrangement uses TRBV7-2 and TRBJ1-3, with D perhaps TRBD1 (6 bases). In germline, CDR1 is SGHTA, CDR2 FQGNSA. This CDR3 spans 19 amino acids. The V and J ends lost 6 bases and 0 bases respectively, with 24 bases between them. CDR3 region: CASRRGRLGGGPSGNTIYF. The CDR3 DNA reads as TGTGCCAGCAGACGTGGCAGGCTAGGGGGTGGCCCCTCTGGAAACACCATATATTTT.

The J gene is TRBJ1-4, the V gene TRBV11-2; D perhaps matches TRBD1 (6 bases). Trimming left V 5 bases short and J 1 base short, with 11 bases between. CDR1 is SGHAT and CDR2 is FQNNGV in the germline V gene. The length of the CDR3 is 15 residues. CDR3 DNA: TGTGCCAGCAGCGCCTTACAGGGAACTAATGAAAAACTGTTTTTT. Residues: CASSALQGTNEKLFF.

The chain recombines TRBV18 with TRBJ1-2; D perhaps matches TRBD1 (5 bases). CDR3 size: 15 residues. Germline lookup yields CDR1 KGHSH and CDR2 LQKENI. The V and J ends lost 5 bases and 7 bases respectively, with 20 bases between them. The CDR3 region is CASSRNGGDLAGYTF. The CDR3 nucleotides read TGTGCCAGCTCAAGAAACGGAGGGGACTTGGCTGGCTACACCTTC.

The chain recombines TRBV12-3 or TRBV12-4 with TRBJ1-4; TRBD1 aligns across 9 bases. CDR3 length: 13 residues. The V segment lost 6 bases and the J segment 7 bases; nucleotides outside the gene matches: 3. This CDR3 is CASRTGGSEKLFF. DNA for the CDR3: TGTGCCAGCAGGACAGGGGGGAGTGAAAAACTGTTTTTT.

The rearrangement joins TRBV2 to TRBJ2-3; D remains ambiguous. The germline V and J ends were trimmed by 2 bases and 6 bases, with 3 bases remaining between them. The CDR3 is 11 amino acids. Germline V gene lookup returns CDR1 SNHLY and CDR2 FYNNEI. The CDR3 loop is CASSEQDTQYF. CDR3 in DNA: TGTGCCAGCAGTGAACAGGATACGCAGTATTTT.

This chain joins TRBV9 and TRBJ1-2; D is possibly TRBD1 (6 bases). V lost 9 bases, J lost 1 base, and 10 bases lay in between. Germline CDR1 reads SGDLS; CDR2 reads YYNGEE. The CDR3 is 12 amino acids. The CDR3 reads CANLTGNYGYTF. The CDR3 region has the DNA TGTGCCAACCTGACAGGTAACTATGGCTACACCTTC. Together with reference TRBV9 and TRBJ1-2, the CDR3 gives the full variable domain: DSGVTQTPKHLITATGQRVTLRCSPRSGDLSVYWYQQSLDQGLQFLIQYYNGEERAKGNILERFSAQQFPDLHSELNLSSLELGDSALYFCANLTGNYGYTFGSGTRLTVV.

This chain links TRBV16 with TRBJ1-4, with TRBD1 as a possible D gene (5 bases). The V gene lost 3 bases and the J gene lost 0 bases, with 8 bases spanning the gap. The V gene's germline CDR1 is KGHSY and CDR2 FQNENV. This CDR3 region has 15 residues. The CDR3 bases are TGTGCCAGCAGCCAGCGGGACCCAACTAATGAAAAACTGTTTTTT. It translates to CASSQRDPTNEKLFF.

The rearrangement links TRBV5-1 to TRBJ1-1; D might be TRBD1 (6 bases). The CDR3 extends over 14 amino acids. Germline values: CDR1 SGHRS, CDR2 YFSETQ. Deletions cut 3 bases from V and 5 bases from J, with 14 bases between. CDR3 region: CASSSDSEGTEAFF. In DNA form, the CDR3 reads TGCGCCAGCAGCTCGGACAGCGAGGGGACTGAAGCTTTCTTT.

V usage is TRBV5-1 and J usage is TRBJ2-5, with TRBD2 matching 7 bases. CDR3 length equals 15 residues. Germline CDR1 is SGHRS and CDR2 is YFSETQ. The J segment lost 2 bases and the V segment lost 0 bases, leaving 4 bases of the junction unmatched. Here the CDR3 DNA reads TGCGCCAGCAGCTTGGGGGGACTACTACAAGAGACCCAGTACTTC. It translates to CASSLGGLLQETQYF.

The chain couples TRBV12-3 or TRBV12-4 to TRBJ2-1; D perhaps matches TRBD1 (5 bases). Trimming pared 3 bases from V and 7 bases from J, leaving 10 bases between. The CDR3 sequence is 13 residues long. The CDR3 protein is CASSFQGLNEQFF. As DNA, the CDR3 is TGTGCCAGCAGTTTTCAGGGTTTGAATGAGCAGTTCTTC.

V usage is TRBV24-1 and J usage is TRBJ2-6, with D possibly TRBD2 on 6 matching bases. V lost 8 bases to trimming and J lost 0 bases, with 13 bases between them. Germline V gene data show CDR1 as KGHDR and CDR2 as SFDVKD. There are 16 residues in the CDR3. In nucleotides, the CDR3 is TGTGCCACCACGGGGGTCCCTAGCTCTGGGGCCAACGTCCTGACTTTC. Its translation is CATTGVPSSGANVLTF.

The chain couples TRBV7-3 to TRBJ1-1; the match to TRBD1 covers 7 bases. Per germline, CDR1 SGHTA and CDR2 FQGTGA. The CDR3 extends over 13 amino acids. V lost 5 bases, J lost 4 bases, and 4 bases stayed unmatched. In DNA form, the CDR3 reads TGTGCCAGCAGCCTCCGACAGGGCACTGAAGCTTTCTTT. Its translation: CASSLRQGTEAFF.

V gene TRBV25-1 combines with J gene TRBJ1-1; D gene ambiguous. This CDR3 has 15 residues. Trimming took 2 bases from V and 2 from J, leaving 12 bases between them. Germline V gives CDR1 MGHDK, CDR2 SYGVNS. The CDR3 loop is CASSETKHTNTEAFF. The CDR3 region has the DNA TGTGCCAGCAGTGAAACGAAACATACAAACACTGAAGCTTTCTTT.

V is TRBV5-1 and J is TRBJ2-1, with 8 bases that match TRBD2. The V gene's germline CDR1 is SGHRS and CDR2 YFSETQ. The CDR3 spans 14 residues. With 3 bases clipped from V and 7 bases from J, the junction kept 6 bases outside the gene matches. CDR3 loop: CASSSPGGTNEQFF. CDR3 DNA: TGCGCCAGCAGCTCCCCGGGAGGGACGAATGAGCAGTTCTTC.

The chain is built from TRBV28 and TRBJ2-5; possibly TRBD1 for D (5 bases). V was trimmed by 6 bases and J by 4 bases, leaving 18 bases between them. From germline, CDR1 is MDHEN and CDR2 SYDVKM. This CDR3 contains 15 residues. CDR3 sequence reads: CASRPGSQVGETQYF. The CDR3 coding sequence is TGTGCCAGCAGGCCAGGGTCCCAGGTGGGAGAGACCCAGTACTTC.

The CDR3 region is CASSDGKDTQYF. The CDR3 DNA reads as TGCGCCAGCAGTGACGGGAAAGATACGCAGTATTTT. V and J are TRBV10-1 and TRBJ2-3; D is possibly TRBD2 (5 bases). Germline V gene lookup returns CDR1 WNHNN and CDR2 SYGVQD (reference sequence). The CDR3 runs to 12 residues. V was cut by 3 bases and J by 5 bases, with 6 bases left in between.

The chain couples TRBV9 to TRBJ1-1, with D possibly being TRBD1 (5 bases). Trimming removed 0 bases at V and 0 bases at J, with 9 bases between. CDR1 and CDR2 from the germline V gene are SGDLS and YYNGEE. The CDR3 contains 15 residues. The CDR3 DNA is TGTGCCAGCAGCGTAGGGGGCAGGCTGAACACTGAAGCTTTCTTT. The encoded protein is CASSVGGRLNTEAFF.

The CDR3 DNA is TGTGCCAGTACTCCGACAGGGCCCAACACCATATATTTT. This translates into CASTPTGPNTIYF. V usage is TRBV19 and J usage is TRBJ1-3, with 7 bases matching TRBD1. The trim removed 7 bases at V and 7 bases at J, leaving 7 bases unmatched. Germline loops: CDR1 LNHDA, CDR2 SQIVND (reference sequence). This CDR3 contains 13 residues.

This clone was recorded only once. The V call is TRBV20-1, the J call TRBJ2-7; no reliable D call. The CDR3 covers 11 residues. Germline V gene sequence: CDR1 DFQATT, CDR2 SNEGSKA (reference sequence). Trimming cost V 1 base and J 6 bases, with 7 bases left between them. The CDR3 region is CSARGASEQYF. The DNA of the CDR3 is TGCAGTGCTAGAGGGGCGTCCGAGCAGTACTTC.

The chain carries TRBV24-1 and TRBJ2-6, with D tentatively TRBD2 (5 bases). V lost 7 bases, J lost 4 bases, and 10 bases lay in between. Germline CDR1 KGHDR, CDR2 SFDVKD. The CDR3 runs to 14 residues. The CDR3: CATSNSGGANVLTF. DNA for the CDR3: TGTGCCACCAGCAACTCGGGAGGGGCCAACGTCCTGACTTTC.

The gene calls are TRBV30 and TRBJ1-2; D perhaps matches TRBD1 (6 bases). The CDR3 totals 11 residues. Trimming removed 5 bases at V and 8 bases at J, with 12 bases between. Germline-derived CDR1 and CDR2 are GTSNPN and SVGIG (reference sequence). The CDR3 is CAWGGTIGYTF. The CDR3 DNA sequence: TGTGCCTGGGGGGGGACAATAGGCTACACCTTC.

The chain links TRBV30 to TRBJ2-7; 7 bases map to TRBD1. After removal of 8 bases from V and 1 base from J, the junction contained 8 bases not matched to a gene. The CDR3 contains 13 residues. Germline assignment: CDR1 GTSNPN and CDR2 SVGIG (reference sequence). CDR3 nucleotide sequence: TGTGCCGCTGACAGGGAGAAGTCCTACGAGCAGTACTTC. Translation: CAADREKSYEQYF.

The J gene is TRBJ2-7, the V gene TRBV11-2, with 11 nucleotides matching TRBD2. V dropped 1 base and J dropped 0; count of bases not matched to a gene: 11. The CDR3 has 19 amino acids. Germline CDR1 and CDR2: SGHAT and FQNNGV. The CDR3, as DNA: TGTGCCAGCAGCTTAGGGCTAGCGGGGGGCGCTAGGAGCTCCTACGAGCAGTACTTC. It specifies CASSLGLAGGARSSYEQYF.

The V and J genes are TRBV6-2 or TRBV6-3 and TRBJ1-1, with a weak D call TRBD1 (5 bases). Looked up from germline, CDR1 is MNHEY and CDR2 is SVGEGT. V was trimmed by 1 base and J by 7 bases, leaving 13 bases between them. The CDR3 sequence is 14 residues long. CDR3 loop: CASSYFGGEVEAFF. The CDR3 DNA reads as TGTGCCAGCAGTTACTTCGGGGGAGAAGTTGAAGCTTTCTTT.

The chain uses TRBV30 and TRBJ1-2, with D possibly matching TRBD1 (5 bases). This CDR3 has 12 amino acids. V lost 6 bases to trimming and J lost 6 bases, with 14 bases between them. The V gene's germline CDR1 is GTSNPN and CDR2 SVGIG (reference sequence). The CDR3 DNA follows: TGTGCCTGTCCAGGGAGGCGGGATGGCTACACCTTC. Translation: CACPGRRDGYTF.

This chain joins TRBV6-5 and TRBJ2-1, with 10 bases aligning to TRBD2. CDR3 length: 15 residues. The germline gives CDR1 MNHEY, CDR2 SVGAGI. The V gene end was trimmed by 0 bases and the J gene end by 6 bases; junction bases not matched to a gene: 2. This CDR3 is CASSYSSSGGNEQFF. CDR3 sequence (DNA): TGTGCCAGCAGTTACTCGTCTAGCGGGGGCAATGAGCAGTTCTTC.

The chain combines TRBV27 with TRBJ1-2; 7 nucleotides line up with TRBD1. There are 15 residues in the CDR3. V lost 3 bases, J lost 6 bases, and 10 bases stayed unmatched. Germline CDR1 and CDR2: MNHEY and SMNVEV (reference sequence). The CDR3 DNA sequence: TGTGCCAGCAGTTTCCCGACAGGGAATTCCCATGGCTACACCTTC. Translating gives CASSFPTGNSHGYTF.

This rearrangement joins TRBV11-1 to TRBJ1-5; D remains unclear. The CDR3 spans 13 residues. V was trimmed by 3 bases and J by 2 bases, leaving 5 bases between them. CDR1 SGHAT and CDR2 FQDESV come from the germline V gene (reference sequence). CDR3: CASSLSGNQPQHF. As DNA, the CDR3 is TGTGCCAGCAGCTTGTCAGGCAATCAGCCCCAGCATTTT.

The chain joins TRBV30 to TRBJ1-2, with TRBD1 as a possible D gene (6 bases). Germline CDR1 is GTSNPN and CDR2 is SVGIG (reference sequence). The V end was cut by 1 base, the J end by 7 bases, with 16 bases between. The CDR3 is made up of 14 amino acids. The CDR3 sequence is CAWSDLSGVSGYTF. Here the CDR3 DNA reads TGTGCCTGGAGTGATTTATCAGGGGTTAGTGGCTACACCTTC. The full variable domain, with the rest looked up from reference TRBV30 and TRBJ1-2, is SQTIHQWPATLVQPVGSPLSLECTVEGTSNPNLYWYRQAAGRGLQLLFYSVGIGQISSEVPQNLSASRPQDRQFILSSKKLLLSDSGFYLCAWSDLSGVSGYTFGSGTRLTVV.

The genes are TRBV28 and TRBJ2-3; 8 positions match TRBD1. J was trimmed by 2 bases and V by 5 bases; bases with no gene match: 9. The germline V gene has CDR1 MDHEN and CDR2 SYDVKM. The CDR3 consists of 16 residues. The CDR3 here is CASSPPGQGHTDTQYF. CDR3 DNA sequence: TGTGCCAGCAGTCCGCCCGGACAGGGACACACAGATACGCAGTATTTT.

This clone appeared once. The chain carries TRBV9 and TRBJ1-3; D possibly corresponds to TRBD1 (5 bases). Germline V CDR1 and CDR2: SGDLS, YYNGEE. V was pared by 2 bases and J by 4 bases, with 13 bases between. The CDR3 length is 15 residues. CDR3 residues: CASSVAGVWGNTIYF. The CDR3 DNA is TGTGCCAGCAGCGTTGCGGGGGTATGGGGAAACACCATATATTTT.

V and J are TRBV15 and TRBJ1-6; D is uncertain. The germline V and J ends were trimmed by 1 base and 14 bases, with 12 bases remaining between them. The V gene's germline CDR1 is LNHNV and CDR2 YYDKDF (reference sequence). The CDR3 extends over 13 amino acids. The CDR3 here is CATSRGAAASLHF. CDR3 coding DNA: TGTGCCACCAGCAGAGGAGCCGCGGCGTCCCTCCACTTT.